The T cell receptor (beta chain) under discussion was sequenced for a study of T cell responses to AZD1222 COVID-19 vaccine. Overall study findings and caveats: Females outnumbered males among donors, who were mostly white British; clonal diversity was possibly underestimated. CD4 TCRs associated with vaccination spanned spike, dominating at 160-218 and 743-854. Among AZD1222 vaccinees, only six or seven were seropositive at baseline.

As regards this clone: Its antigen is currently unknown.

From germline, CDR1 is LGHDT and CDR2 YNNKEL (reference sequence). This CDR3 has 19 amino acids. V was pared by 0 bases and J by 8 bases, with 21 bases of the junction left unmatched. Sequencing was performed with immunoSEQ multiplex PCR; in TCRdb, only in-frame clones are kept and a portion is missing. The sample table sets out about 140,000 clones. This sequence joins TRBV3-1 (or the pseudogene TRBV3-2) and TRBJ1-2; 7 bases match TRBD1. The specimen was peripheral blood. The receptor was isolated from an adult in good health. The CDR3 spells CASSQDLPGRGSPRVGYTF. CDR3 coding DNA: TGTGCCAGCAGCCAAGATTTGCCAGGCAGGGGGTCCCCCCGAGTGGGCTACACCTTC.